This T cell receptor (beta chain) originates from a study of blood T cell repertoires in COVID-19. Sequenced by immunoSEQ multiplex PCR; TCRdb stores in-frame clones only, minus some. Of 410,000 or so clones detected, approximately 90% appear once; the ten largest clones hold about 1.4%. The CDR3 is made up of 14 amino acids. CDR1 is ENHRY and CDR2 is SYGVKD in the germline V gene. V was trimmed by 8 bases and J by 0 bases, leaving 12 bases between them. J is TRBJ2-3 and V is TRBV10-3; a possible D gene is TRBD2 (6 bases). This TCR derives from a woman in her thirties or forties with COVID-19, enrolled during active disease. Sequenced: peripheral blood. CDR3 in amino acids: CAIDWSGSTDTQYF. CDR3 coding DNA: TGTGCCATCGACTGGAGCGGGAGCACAGATACGCAGTATTTT.